These T cell receptor beta chains were read from a single sample in a study of cytomegalovirus exposure and HLA in healthy donors. Clones were sequenced by immunoSEQ multiplex PCR, and TCRdb holds only the in-frame ones, with some missing. The sample carries about 220,000 clones, 80% to 90% recorded once. Material: PBMCs. These receptors originate from a man between 18 and 35 years old in good health and CMV-seronegative. CDR3s include the opening cysteine and the closing phenylalanine or tryptophan. D genes are given only for firm matches. Size values are once, few and many counts, or a class for expanded clones, and some rows have none.

NA	NA	TRBV9	TRBJ1-1	CASSLGPSGTEAFF	TGTGCCAGCAGCCTCGGTCCCTCGGGCACTGAAGCTTTCTTT
once	TRBD2	TRBV2	TRBJ2-1	CASSRLGLGGDNEQFF	TGTGCCAGCAGTCGACTGGGTCTGGGGGGGGACAATGAGCAGTTCTTC
NA	NA	TRBV4-3	TRBJ2-2	CASSQALGELFF	TGCGCCAGCAGCCAAGCCCTGGGGGAGCTGTTTTTT
NA	NA	TRBV21-1	TRBJ2-2	CASSKGSRGELFF	TGTGCCAGCAGCAAAGGGAGTCGCGGGGAGCTGTTTTTT
NA	TRBD2	TRBV14	TRBJ2-3	CASMPLAGEGPDTQYF	TGTGCCAGCATGCCCCTAGCGGGAGAGGGGCCAGATACGCAGTATTTT
NA	NA	TRBV18	TRBJ1-2	CASSRSLTENYGYTF	TGTGCCAGCTCACGGAGTCTGACAGAAAACTATGGCTACACCTTC
NA	TRBD1	TRBV9	TRBJ1-2	CASSARGPNYGYTF	TGTGCCAGCAGCGCAAGGGGGCCTAACTATGGCTACACCTTC
NA	NA	TRBV11-2	TRBJ2-5	CASSLVTGETQYF	TGTGCCAGCAGCTTAGTTACCGGAGAGACCCAGTACTTC
NA	NA	TRBV5-6	TRBJ2-7	CASSLPGGPNEQYF	TGTGCCAGCAGCTTGCCAGGGGGGCCCAACGAGCAGTACTTC
NA	NA	TRBV7-2	TRBJ2-7	CASSLVQGSPYEQYF	TGTGCCAGCAGCTTAGTGCAGGGATCCCCCTACGAGCAGTACTTC
NA	TRBD1	TRBV5-1	TRBJ1-2	CASSSTTAGTGWGGYTF	TGCGCCAGCAGCTCCACTACCGCGGGGACAGGGTGGGGAGGCTACACCTTC
NA	NA	TRBV5-1	TRBJ1-6	CASSLDRESPLHF	TGCGCCAGCAGCTTGGACAGGGAGTCACCCCTCCACTTT
NA	TRBD1	TRBV7-2	TRBJ1-2	CASSQGQGHGYTF	TGTGCCAGCAGCCAGGGACAGGGTCATGGCTACACCTTC
NA	NA	TRBV6-6	TRBJ1-1	CASSYQEGNTEAFF	TGTGCCAGCAGTTATCAGGAGGGGAACACTGAAGCTTTCTTT
NA	NA	TRBV7-9	TRBJ2-7	CASSPGQGTYEQYF	TGTGCCAGCAGCCCCGGACAAGGAACCTACGAGCAGTACTTC
medium-sized	NA	TRBV4-2	TRBJ2-7	CASSQDLGSGSYEQYF	TGTGCCAGCAGCCAAGATTTGGGTAGCGGTTCCTACGAGCAGTACTTC
NA	NA	TRBV5-6	TRBJ2-1	CASSPGTEQFF	TGTGCCAGCAGCCCCGGGACAGAGCAGTTCTTC
NA	TRBD2	TRBV15	TRBJ2-7	CATSRGRGATHNEQYF	TGTGCCACCAGCAGAGGGCGGGGGGCTACGCACAACGAGCAGTACTTC
NA	NA	TRBV27	TRBJ1-5	CASSLSAGTSQPQHF	TGTGCCAGCAGTTTAAGCGCGGGGACGAGTCAGCCCCAGCATTTT
once	NA	TRBV9	TRBJ1-2	CASSVDPITTGPGYTF	TGTGCCAGCAGCGTAGATCCCATTACCACAGGGCCTGGCTACACCTTC
NA	NA	TRBV7-3	TRBJ1-1	CASSLRPGANTEAFF	TGTGCCAGCAGCTTGAGACCGGGAGCTAACACTGAAGCTTTCTTT
NA	TRBD1	TRBV6-5	TRBJ2-6	CASSLSGGSGANVLTF	TGTGCCAGCAGTTTGTCAGGGGGCTCTGGGGCCAACGTCCTGACTTTC
NA	TRBD2	TRBV29-1	TRBJ2-1	CSVYPSGAYNEQFF	TGCAGCGTTTATCCTAGCGGGGCCTACAATGAGCAGTTCTTC
NA	NA	TRBV7-2	TRBJ2-7	CASSLSLYEQYF	TGTGCCAGCAGCCTAAGCCTTTACGAGCAGTACTTC
NA	TRBD1	TRBV4-1	TRBJ1-2	CASSQGVARTGATRDYGYTF	TGCGCCAGCAGCCAGGGGGTCGCGCGGACAGGGGCCACTAGGGACTATGGCTACACCTTC
once	TRBD1	TRBV11-3	TRBJ2-2	CASSVRGRGGELFF	TGTGCCAGCAGTGTCAGGGGGCGTGGCGGGGAGCTGTTTTTT